This record concerns one T cell receptor (beta chain) sequence. Its antigen remains unidentified. V was trimmed by 7 bases and J by 0 bases, leaving 15 bases between them. Germline V CDR1 and CDR2: SQVTM, ANQGSEA. The CDR3 extends over 14 amino acids. The sample is drawn from a study of T cell responses to AZD1222 COVID-19 vaccine. Study-wide context: Second-dose recipients at about 4 or about 12 weeks were treated as one pooled group. General study points: Across the whole spike, CD4 TCRs peaked at regions 160-218 and 743-854. Among those given AZD1222, only six or seven were seropositive at baseline. Close to half of spike-specific TCRs reportedly recognize unmutated variant regions.

Some clones are missing from TCRdb's copy, which holds only in-frame ones; the method was immunoSEQ multiplex PCR. The profile shows 63,000 or so clones, over 75% of them singletons. The chain has TRBV29-1 and TRBJ1-1; no firm D call. The sequencing used peripheral blood, collected on day 0 of AZD1222 vaccination. This receptor was obtained from an adult in good health. The CDR3 sequence is CSAIMNALNTEAFF. The DNA for the CDR3 is TGCAGCGCTATCATGAATGCCCTGAACACTGAAGCTTTCTTT.